These 25 T cell receptor beta chains came from one sample sequenced in a study of beta chain features in type 1 diabetes. Every bit of the isolated RNA underwent reverse transcription, so sequencing read expressed TCRB transcripts. Assay used: immunoSEQ multiplex PCR; TCRdb lists only in-frame clones, some missing. Of around 250,000 clones in the sample, 25% to 35% are singletons; the top ten hold roughly 4.1%. The sample was central memory CD4+ T cells from blood. These receptors were obtained from a man aged 25 to 40 in good health.

The chain couples TRBV5-1 to TRBJ2-7; 9 bases fit TRBD1. CDR1 is SGHRS and CDR2 is YFSETQ in the germline V gene. The CDR3 is made up of 14 amino acids. J lost 6 bases, V lost 4 bases, and 8 bases had no gene match. The CDR3 loop reads CASSPRQTGGEQYF. The DNA for the CDR3 is TGCGCCAGCAGCCCCCGTCAGACAGGGGGCGAGCAGTACTTC.

This clone was seen repeatedly, ten times or more. The rearrangement links TRBV4-2 to TRBJ2-1; D possibly corresponds to TRBD1 (6 bases). Trimming removed 3 bases from V and 6 bases from J, with 9 bases in between. The CDR3 extends over 13 amino acids. Per germline, CDR1 LGHNA and CDR2 YNFKEQ. CDR3 sequence reads: CASSQEDSNEQFF. The CDR3 DNA reads as TGTGCCAGCAGCCAGGAGGACAGCAATGAGCAGTTCTTC.

This clone occurred a few times. V gene TRBV7-2 combines with J gene TRBJ2-3; D not resolved. The germline gives CDR1 SGHTA, CDR2 FQGNSA. The CDR3 sequence is 14 residues long. V lost 2 bases and J lost 5, with 11 bases in between. The DNA for the CDR3 is TGTGCCAGCAGCTTATCTACTACCCAAGATACGCAGTATTTT. Translation gives CASSLSTTQDTQYF. Supplemented by reference TRBV7-2 and TRBJ2-3, the full variable domain reads GAGVSQSPSNKVTEKGKDVELRCDPISGHTALYWYRQSLGQGLEFLIYFQGNSAPDKSGLPSDRFSAERTGGSVSTLTIQRTQQEDSAVYLCASSLSTTQDTQYFGPGTRLTVL.

The gene calls are TRBV29-1 and TRBJ1-3; the D is unclear. Germline-derived CDR1 and CDR2 are SQVTM and ANQGSEA. The V end lost 4 bases, the J end lost 3 bases, and 10 bases lay between the germline ends. CDR3 size: 13 residues. The CDR3 region is CSVASSLGNTIYF. The CDR3 nucleotides are TGCAGCGTTGCCAGTAGCCTTGGAAACACCATATATTTT.

The genes are TRBV19 and TRBJ1-1; D is undetermined. Germline loops: CDR1 LNHDA, CDR2 SQIVND (reference sequence). This CDR3 contains 9 residues. V was pared by 10 bases and J by 3 bases, with 3 bases between. DNA of the CDR3: TGTGCCAAGTACACTGAAGCTTTCTTT. The encoded protein is CAKYTEAFF. Together with reference TRBV19 and TRBJ1-1, the CDR3 gives the full variable domain: DGGITQSPKYLFRKEGQNVTLSCEQNLNHDAMYWYRQDPGQGLRLIYYSQIVNDFQKGDIAEGYSVSREKKESFPLTVTSAQKNPTAFYLCAKYTEAFFGQGTRLTVV.

The chain uses TRBV29-1 and TRBJ2-2; no firm D call. The germline V gene encodes CDR1 SQVTM and CDR2 ANQGSEA. Trimming removed 7 bases at V and 3 bases at J, with 27 bases between. The CDR3 totals 18 residues. CDR3 residues: CSASGWVVYFGDTGELFF. The CDR3 region has the DNA TGCAGCGCCTCGGGTTGGGTCGTATATTTTGGGGACACCGGGGAGCTGTTTTTT.

For this clone: A read error may account for a junction end that differs from germline. This chain uses TRBV7-8 with TRBJ2-7, with 7 bases identical to TRBD2. Germline values: CDR1 SGHVS, CDR2 FQNEAQ. CDR3 length equals 13 residues. CDR3 DNA sequence: TGTGCCAGCAGCCTAGCGGCCGCCTACGAGCAGTACTTC. Its translation is CASSLAAAYEQYF.

A few counts support this clone. The chain carries TRBV29-1 and TRBJ2-7, with 7 bases that match TRBD1. The J segment lost 0 bases and the V segment lost 6 bases, leaving 5 bases of the junction unmatched. Germline-derived CDR1 and CDR2 are SQVTM and ANQGSEA. There are 13 residues in the CDR3. The DNA for the CDR3 is TGCAGCGTCCTGGACAGGAGCTCCTACGAGCAGTACTTC. Translating gives CSVLDRSSYEQYF.

The genes are TRBV7-2 and TRBJ2-7; 8 bases align to TRBD1. The CDR3 spans 15 residues. With V trimmed by 2 bases and J by 6 bases, 9 bases remained unmatched. Germline CDR1 is SGHTA and CDR2 is FQGNSA. CDR3 coding DNA: TGTGCCAGCAGCTTACGCCGGACAGGGACGGCCGAGCAGTACTTC. This codes for CASSLRRTGTAEQYF.

CDR3 residues: CASSPDREMVGYTF. CDR3 DNA: TGTGCCAGCAGTCCGGACAGGGAAATGGTTGGCTACACCTTC. This chain links TRBV28 with TRBJ1-2; 8 bases match TRBD1. Trimming at V came to 5 bases and at J to 7 bases, leaving 9 bases not matched to a gene. Germline V gives CDR1 MDHEN, CDR2 SYDVKM. This CDR3 is 14 amino acids long.

The chain has TRBV9 and TRBJ2-5; 10 nucleotides line up with TRBD2. V was clipped by 2 bases and J by 7 bases; unmatched bases: 11. The germline V gene encodes CDR1 SGDLS and CDR2 YYNGEE. The CDR3 has 16 residues. The CDR3 sequence is CASSVTGTSARGTQYF. DNA of the CDR3: TGTGCCAGCAGCGTTACCGGGACTAGCGCCCGTGGGACCCAGTACTTC.

This chain uses TRBV7-9 with TRBJ2-3; either TRBD1 or TRBD2 may supply D (5 bases each). The CDR3 sequence is 15 residues long. CDR1 is SEHNR, CDR2 FQNEAQ, per germline (reference sequence). The ends were cut back, 5 bases at V and 3 bases at J, with 15 bases in the middle. Here the CDR3 DNA reads TGTGCCAGCAGCCCGGGGCCCGGTTCGACAGATACGCAGTATTTT. Its protein is CASSPGPGSTDTQYF. The whole variable domain, filled in from reference TRBV7-9 and TRBJ2-3, reads DTGVSQNPRHKITKRGQNVTFRCDPISEHNRLYWYRQTLGQGPEFLTYFQNEAQLEKSRLLSDRFSAERPKGSFSTLEIQRTEQGDSAMYLCASSPGPGSTDTQYFGPGTRLTVL.

A remark on this clone: This CDR3 is also generated by other DNA sequences in the sample. The chain couples TRBV20-1 to TRBJ2-7, with D unclear. This CDR3 has 11 amino acids. With 5 bases removed from V and 4 bases from J, the gap between germline ends came to 9 bases. Germline-derived CDR1 and CDR2 are DFQATT and SNEGSKA (reference sequence). CDR3 protein: CSAPTGYEQYF. CDR3 coding DNA: TGCAGTGCTCCGACCGGATACGAGCAGTACTTC.

This clone was observed a handful of times. J is TRBJ1-1 and V is TRBV30, with D possibly TRBD1 on 6 matching bases. V lost 2 bases and J lost 3, with 16 bases in between. Per germline, CDR1 GTSNPN and CDR2 SVGIG (reference sequence). This CDR3 comprises 15 residues. The DNA for the CDR3 is TGTGCCTGGAGTTCCACGAGGACAGTCTACACTGAAGCTTTCTTT. Translated: CAWSSTRTVYTEAFF.

This clone has more than one count but fewer than ten. The junction departs from the called germline gene at one end, perhaps through a read error. The CDR3, as DNA: TGTGCCCGCAGTTTACTCGAGGGGGCCGGGGAGCTGTTTTTT. This gives the protein CARSLLEGAGELFF. The chain couples TRBV6-6 to TRBJ2-2, with TRBD1 as a possible D gene (6 bases). The CDR3 runs to 14 residues. CDR1 is MNHNY, CDR2 SVGAGI, per germline (reference sequence).

V gene TRBV2 combines with J gene TRBJ2-6, with a possible D match to TRBD2 (6 bases). The CDR3 covers 16 residues. V was pared by 6 bases and J by 4 bases, with 16 bases between. The germline gives CDR1 SNHLY, CDR2 FYNNEI. CDR3 amino acids: CASSPGTAVGANVLTF. As DNA, the CDR3 is TGTGCCAGCAGCCCCGGGACTGCTGTAGGGGCCAACGTCCTGACTTTC.

The chain carries TRBV19 and TRBJ2-1; 7 nucleotides agree with TRBD2. CDR3 length equals 17 residues. The germline gives CDR1 LNHDA, CDR2 SQIVND (reference sequence). The trim removed 5 bases at V and 0 bases at J, leaving 10 bases unmatched. In DNA, the CDR3 is TGTGCCAGTAGTCCAGGACTAGTGGATAGCTCCTACAATGAGCAGTTCTTC. It codes for CASSPGLVDSSYNEQFF.

This clone occurred a few times. The rearrangement links TRBV7-2 to TRBJ2-1, with D perhaps assigned TRBD1 or TRBD2 (6 bases each). V was clipped by 3 bases and J by 7 bases, with 16 bases between them. CDR1 and CDR2 from the germline V gene are SGHTA and FQGNSA. CDR3 length: 15 amino acids. The CDR3: CASSLPGAIRNEQFF. DNA for the CDR3: TGTGCCAGCAGCTTGCCGGGGGCGATAAGAAATGAGCAGTTCTTC.

This clone turned up a few times. The rearrangement joins TRBV6-6 to TRBJ2-1; D might be TRBD1 (6 bases). Germline-derived CDR1 and CDR2 are MNHNY and SVGAGI (reference sequence). Trimming left V 9 bases short and J 3 bases short, with 12 bases between. The CDR3 covers 13 residues. The DNA for the CDR3 is TGTGCCAGTTGCGGACAGCTCTACAATGAGCAGTTCTTC. This codes for CASCGQLYNEQFF.

The rearrangement uses TRBV29-1 and TRBJ1-5; D not resolved. CDR1 and CDR2 from the germline V gene are SQVTM and ANQGSEA. V shed 3 bases and J shed 4 bases, with 7 bases lying between them. The CDR3 is made up of 12 amino acids. CDR3 sequence (DNA): TGCAGCGTTGAGGGCGGGAATCAGCCCCAGCATTTT. Protein: CSVEGGNQPQHF.

This clone was counted between two and nine times. The CDR3 reads CAIGQTAEGKTQYF. CDR3 coding DNA: TGTGCCATCGGCCAGACAGCGGAGGGCAAGACCCAGTACTTC. The rearrangement links TRBV10-3 to TRBJ2-5, with a tentative D call TRBD2 (6 bases). V was shortened by 8 bases and J by 6 bases, with 19 bases between the two germline ends. This CDR3 contains 14 residues. Germline V gene lookup returns CDR1 ENHRY and CDR2 SYGVKD.

The chain has TRBV7-2 and TRBJ2-7; TRBD2 might be the D (6 bases). CDR3 length: 15 residues. Germline V gives CDR1 SGHTA, CDR2 FQGNSA. The V and J ends lost 1 base and 3 bases respectively, with 13 bases between them. The CDR3 loop reads CASSLGRETIYEQYF. The CDR3 nucleotides read TGTGCCAGCAGCTTAGGGAGGGAGACTATCTACGAGCAGTACTTC.

The chain recombines TRBV18 with TRBJ1-1; D remains unclear. The CDR3 is 13 residues long. Trimming shortened V by 5 bases and J by 5 bases, and 12 bases separated the two germline ends. Germline CDR1 KGHSH, CDR2 LQKENI. The CDR3 DNA reads as TGTGCCAGCTCAGCATACATCAGTACTGAAGCTTTCTTT. Translating gives CASSAYISTEAFF.

In this sample, this clone turned up a few times. The rearrangement joins TRBV7-2 to TRBJ2-1; the match to TRBD2 covers 13 bases. J gave up 4 bases and V 1 base, and 1 base lay outside the gene matches. In germline, CDR1 is SGHTA, CDR2 FQGNSA. The CDR3 is made up of 16 amino acids. CDR3 residues: CASSLEGLAGYNEQFF. The CDR3 nucleotides read TGTGCCAGCAGCTTAGAGGGACTAGCGGGGTACAATGAGCAGTTCTTC.

This clone has more than one count but fewer than ten. This chain connects TRBV2 to TRBJ2-3; D unclear. CDR1 and CDR2 from the germline V gene are SNHLY and FYNNEI. V was clipped by 4 bases and J by 1 base, with 9 bases between them. The CDR3 is 14 amino acids. The CDR3 reads CASSASGGTDTQYF. CDR3 coding DNA: TGTGCCAGCAGTGCTAGTGGTGGCACAGATACGCAGTATTTT.